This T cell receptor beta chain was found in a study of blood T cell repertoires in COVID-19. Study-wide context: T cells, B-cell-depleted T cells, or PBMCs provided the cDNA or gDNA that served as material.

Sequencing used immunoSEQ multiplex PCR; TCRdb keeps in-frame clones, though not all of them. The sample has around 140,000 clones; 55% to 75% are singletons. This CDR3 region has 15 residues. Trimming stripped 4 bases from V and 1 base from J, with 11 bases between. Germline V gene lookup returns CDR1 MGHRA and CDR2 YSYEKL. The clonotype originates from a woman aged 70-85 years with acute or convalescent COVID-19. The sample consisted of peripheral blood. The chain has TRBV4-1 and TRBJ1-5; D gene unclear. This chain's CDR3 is CASSLHQESNQPQHF. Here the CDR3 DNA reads TGCGCCAGCAGCCTCCATCAAGAGAGCAATCAGCCCCAGCATTTT.